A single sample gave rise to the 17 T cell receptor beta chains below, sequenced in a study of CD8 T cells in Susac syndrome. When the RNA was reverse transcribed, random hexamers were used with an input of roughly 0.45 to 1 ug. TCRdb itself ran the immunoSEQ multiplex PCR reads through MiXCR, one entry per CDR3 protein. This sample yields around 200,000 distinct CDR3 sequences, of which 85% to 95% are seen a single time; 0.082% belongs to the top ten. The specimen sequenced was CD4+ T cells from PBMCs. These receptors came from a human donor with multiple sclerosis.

DNA for the CDR3: TGTGCCTGGAGTGTTCTTAGAGAGACCCAGTACTTC. It yields the protein CAWSVLRETQYF. The J gene is TRBJ2-5, the V gene TRBV30; D remains ambiguous. V lost 0 bases to trimming and J lost 4 bases, with 6 bases between them. Germline V gene lookup returns CDR1 GTSNPN and CDR2 SVGIG (reference sequence). The CDR3 runs to 12 residues.

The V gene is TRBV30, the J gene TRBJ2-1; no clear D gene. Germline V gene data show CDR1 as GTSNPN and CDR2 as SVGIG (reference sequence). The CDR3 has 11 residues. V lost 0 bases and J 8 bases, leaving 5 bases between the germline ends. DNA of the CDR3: TGTGCCTGGAGTGTATTGCATGAGCAGTTCTTC. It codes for CAWSVLHEQFF.

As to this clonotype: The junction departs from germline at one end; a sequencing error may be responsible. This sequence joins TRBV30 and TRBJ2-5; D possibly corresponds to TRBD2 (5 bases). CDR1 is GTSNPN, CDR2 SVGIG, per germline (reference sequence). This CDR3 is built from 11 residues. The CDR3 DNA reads TGTGCCTGGAGTGTCCACTCGGGGAGACACTTC. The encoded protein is CAWSVHSGRHF.

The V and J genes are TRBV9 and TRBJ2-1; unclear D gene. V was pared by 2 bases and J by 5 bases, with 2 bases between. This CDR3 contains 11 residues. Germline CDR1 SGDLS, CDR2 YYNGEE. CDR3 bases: TGTGCCAGCAGCGTCCACAATGAGCAGTTCTTC. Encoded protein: CASSVHNEQFF.

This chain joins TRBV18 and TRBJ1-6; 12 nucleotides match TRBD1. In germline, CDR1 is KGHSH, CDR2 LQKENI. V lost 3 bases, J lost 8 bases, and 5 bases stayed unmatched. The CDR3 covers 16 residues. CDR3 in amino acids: CASSPGTGGRDSPLHF. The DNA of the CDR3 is TGTGCCAGCTCACCCGGGACAGGGGGCAGGGATTCACCCCTCCACTTT.

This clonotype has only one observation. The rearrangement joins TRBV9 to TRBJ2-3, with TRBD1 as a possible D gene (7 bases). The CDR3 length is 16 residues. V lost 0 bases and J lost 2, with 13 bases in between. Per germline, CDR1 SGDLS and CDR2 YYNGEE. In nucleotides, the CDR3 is TGTGCCAGCAGCGTAGTTCCAGGGGGGCACACAGATACGCAGTATTTT. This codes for CASSVVPGGHTDTQYF.

Here the CDR3 reads CASSQAGFNDEQFF. The CDR3 DNA follows: TGTGCCAGCAGCCAAGCGGGATTTAACGATGAGCAGTTCTTC. This chain joins TRBV3-1 and TRBJ2-1; tentative D call: TRBD2 (5 bases). CDR3 length: 14 amino acids. CDR1 LGHDT and CDR2 YNNKEL come from the germline V gene (reference sequence). The V end was cut by 1 base, the J end by 8 bases, with 12 bases between.

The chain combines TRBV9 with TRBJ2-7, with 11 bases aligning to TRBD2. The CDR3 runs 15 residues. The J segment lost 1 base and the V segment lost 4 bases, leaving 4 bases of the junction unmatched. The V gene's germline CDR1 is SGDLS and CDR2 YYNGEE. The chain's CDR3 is CASSLTSGVSYEQYV. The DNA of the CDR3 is TGTGCCAGCAGCCTGACTAGCGGGGTATCCTACGAGCAGTACGTC.

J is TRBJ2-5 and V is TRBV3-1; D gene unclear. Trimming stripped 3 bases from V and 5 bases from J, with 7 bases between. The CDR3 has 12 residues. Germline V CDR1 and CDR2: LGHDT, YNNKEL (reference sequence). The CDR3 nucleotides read TGTGCCAGCAGCCAGGGTGACGAGACCCAGTACTTC. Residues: CASSQGDETQYF.

CDR3 DNA sequence: TGTGCCATCAGTGGTGGCGACCAAGAGACCCAGTACTTC. This gives the protein CAISGGDQETQYF. V usage is TRBV10-3 and J usage is TRBJ2-5; D is unclear. Trimming removed 4 bases at V and 0 bases at J, with 6 bases between. CDR3 size: 13 residues. Germline CDR1 ENHRY, CDR2 SYGVKD.

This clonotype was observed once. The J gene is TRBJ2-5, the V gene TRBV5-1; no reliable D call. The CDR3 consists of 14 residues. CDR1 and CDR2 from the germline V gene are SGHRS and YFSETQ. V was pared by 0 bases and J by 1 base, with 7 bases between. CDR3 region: CASSLGSTQETQYF. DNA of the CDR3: TGCGCCAGCAGCTTGGGGTCAACCCAAGAGACCCAGTACTTC.

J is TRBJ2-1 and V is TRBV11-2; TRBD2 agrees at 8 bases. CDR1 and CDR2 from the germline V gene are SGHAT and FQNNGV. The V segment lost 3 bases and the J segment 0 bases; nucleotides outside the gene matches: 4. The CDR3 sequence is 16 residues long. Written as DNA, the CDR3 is TGTGCCAGCAGCTTCCCCACTAGCGGCTCCTACAATGAGCAGTTCTTC. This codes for CASSFPTSGSYNEQFF.

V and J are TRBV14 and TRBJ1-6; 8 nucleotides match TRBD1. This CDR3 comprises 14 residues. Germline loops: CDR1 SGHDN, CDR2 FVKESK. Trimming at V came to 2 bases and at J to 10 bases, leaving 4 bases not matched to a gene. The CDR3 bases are TGTGCCAGCAGCCAAATGACAGGGGAATCACCCCTCCACTTT. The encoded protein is CASSQMTGESPLHF.

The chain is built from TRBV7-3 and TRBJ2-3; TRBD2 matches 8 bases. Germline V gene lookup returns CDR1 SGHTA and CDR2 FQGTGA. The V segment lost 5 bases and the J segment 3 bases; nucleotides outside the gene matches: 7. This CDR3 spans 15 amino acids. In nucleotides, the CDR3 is TGTGCCAGCAGCACCGGGGGGGCCGGTACAGATACGCAGTATTTT. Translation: CASSTGGAGTDTQYF.

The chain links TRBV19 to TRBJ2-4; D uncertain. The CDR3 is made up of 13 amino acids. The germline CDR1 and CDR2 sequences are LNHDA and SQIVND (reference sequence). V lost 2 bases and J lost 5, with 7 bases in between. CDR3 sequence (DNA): TGTGCCAGTAGTATATCGCCCCAAAACATTCAGTACTTC. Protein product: CASSISPQNIQYF.

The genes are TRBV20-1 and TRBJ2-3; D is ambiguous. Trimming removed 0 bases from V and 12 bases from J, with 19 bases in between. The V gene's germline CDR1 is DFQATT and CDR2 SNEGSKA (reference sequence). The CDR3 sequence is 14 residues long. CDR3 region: CSARDMGFTDIQYF. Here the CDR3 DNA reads TGCAGTGCTAGAGACATGGGATTCACAGATATCCAGTATTTT.

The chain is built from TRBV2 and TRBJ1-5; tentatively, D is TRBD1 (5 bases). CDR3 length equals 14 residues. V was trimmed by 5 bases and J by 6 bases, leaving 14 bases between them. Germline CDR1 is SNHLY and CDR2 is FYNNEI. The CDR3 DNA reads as TGTGCCAGCAGTCCCAGGGTGAGGGTTCAGCCCCAGCATTTT. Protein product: CASSPRVRVQPQHF.